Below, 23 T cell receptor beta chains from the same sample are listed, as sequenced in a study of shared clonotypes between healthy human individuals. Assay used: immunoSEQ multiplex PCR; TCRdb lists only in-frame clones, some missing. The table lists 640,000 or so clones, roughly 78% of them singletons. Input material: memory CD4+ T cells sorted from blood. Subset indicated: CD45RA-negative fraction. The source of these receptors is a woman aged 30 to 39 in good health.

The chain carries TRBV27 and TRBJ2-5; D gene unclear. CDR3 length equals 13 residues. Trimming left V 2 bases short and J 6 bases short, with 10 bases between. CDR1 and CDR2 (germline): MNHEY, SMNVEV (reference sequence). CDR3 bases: TGTGCCAGCAGTTTAGGTCAGGCTCAGACCCAGTACTTC. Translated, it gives CASSLGQAQTQYF.

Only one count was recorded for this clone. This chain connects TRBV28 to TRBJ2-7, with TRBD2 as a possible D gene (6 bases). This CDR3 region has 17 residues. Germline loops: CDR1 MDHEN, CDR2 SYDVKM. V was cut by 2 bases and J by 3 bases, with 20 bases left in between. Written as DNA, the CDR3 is TGTGCCAGCAGTTTAGGCGGCTATCTCAGGGAGGACTACGAGCAGTACTTC. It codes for CASSLGGYLREDYEQYF. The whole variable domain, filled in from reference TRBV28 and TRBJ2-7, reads DVKVTQSSRYLVKRTGEKVFLECVQDMDHENMFWYRQDPGLGLRLIYFSYDVKMKEKGDIPEGYSVSREKKERFSLILESASTNQTSMYLCASSLGGYLREDYEQYFGPGTRLTVT.

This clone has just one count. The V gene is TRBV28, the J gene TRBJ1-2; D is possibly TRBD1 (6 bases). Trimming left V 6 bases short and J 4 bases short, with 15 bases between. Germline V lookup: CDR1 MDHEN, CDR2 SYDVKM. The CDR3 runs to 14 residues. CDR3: CASRGGGPAYGYTF. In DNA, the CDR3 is TGTGCCAGCAGAGGGGGAGGGCCCGCCTATGGCTACACCTTC.

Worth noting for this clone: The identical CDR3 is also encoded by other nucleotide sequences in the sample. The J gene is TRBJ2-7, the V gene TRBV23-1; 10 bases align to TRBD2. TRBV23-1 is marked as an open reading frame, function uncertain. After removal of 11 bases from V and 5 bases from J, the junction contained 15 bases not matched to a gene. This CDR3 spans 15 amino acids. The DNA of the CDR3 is TGCGCCGGTCCCCGTAATAGCGGGAGGTCCCACGAGCAGTACTTC. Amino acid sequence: CAGPRNSGRSHEQYF.

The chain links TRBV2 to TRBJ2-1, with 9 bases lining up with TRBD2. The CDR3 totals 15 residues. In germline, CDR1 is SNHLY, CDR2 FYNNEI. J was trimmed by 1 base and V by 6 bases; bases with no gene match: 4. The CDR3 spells CASRPTSGSYNEQFF. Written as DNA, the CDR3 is TGTGCCAGCAGACCCACTAGCGGGTCCTACAATGAGCAGTTCTTC. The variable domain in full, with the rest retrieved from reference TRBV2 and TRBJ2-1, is EPEVTQTPSHQVTQMGQEVILRCVPISNHLYFYWYRQILGQKVEFLVSFYNNEISEKSEIFDDQFSVERPDGSNFTLKIRSTKLEDSAMYFCASRPTSGSYNEQFFGPGTRLTVL.

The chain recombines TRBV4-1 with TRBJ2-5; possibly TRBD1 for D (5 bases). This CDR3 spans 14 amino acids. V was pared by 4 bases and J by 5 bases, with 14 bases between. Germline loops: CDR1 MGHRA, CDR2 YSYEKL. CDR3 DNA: TGCGCCAGCAGCCTCTTAGGGGCCGCCGAGACCCAGTACTTC. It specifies CASSLLGAAETQYF.

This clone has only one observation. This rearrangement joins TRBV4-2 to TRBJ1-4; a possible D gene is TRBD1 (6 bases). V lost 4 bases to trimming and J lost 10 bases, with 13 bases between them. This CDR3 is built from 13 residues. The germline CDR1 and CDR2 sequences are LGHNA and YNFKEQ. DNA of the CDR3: TGTGCCAGCAGCCTTAACAGGGACGGAAAACTGTTTTTT. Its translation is CASSLNRDGKLFF.

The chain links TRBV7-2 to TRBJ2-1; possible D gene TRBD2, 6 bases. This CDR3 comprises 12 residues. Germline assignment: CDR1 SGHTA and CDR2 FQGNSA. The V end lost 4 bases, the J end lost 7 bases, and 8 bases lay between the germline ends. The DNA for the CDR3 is TGTGCCAGCAGCTGGGAGGTAAATGAGCAGTTCTTC. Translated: CASSWEVNEQFF.

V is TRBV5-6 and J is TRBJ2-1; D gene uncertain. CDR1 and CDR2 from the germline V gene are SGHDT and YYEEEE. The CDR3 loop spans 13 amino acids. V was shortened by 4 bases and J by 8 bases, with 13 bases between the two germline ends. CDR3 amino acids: CASSPGARYEQFF. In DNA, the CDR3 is TGTGCCAGCAGCCCAGGTGCGCGCTATGAGCAGTTCTTC.

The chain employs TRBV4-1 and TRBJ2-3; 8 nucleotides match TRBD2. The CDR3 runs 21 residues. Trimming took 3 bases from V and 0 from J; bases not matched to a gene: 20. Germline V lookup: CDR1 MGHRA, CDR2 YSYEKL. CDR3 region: CASSHKLTGGAFPTSTDTQYF. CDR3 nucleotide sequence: TGCGCCAGCAGCCATAAATTGACGGGGGGGGCCTTTCCAACTAGCACAGATACGCAGTATTTT.

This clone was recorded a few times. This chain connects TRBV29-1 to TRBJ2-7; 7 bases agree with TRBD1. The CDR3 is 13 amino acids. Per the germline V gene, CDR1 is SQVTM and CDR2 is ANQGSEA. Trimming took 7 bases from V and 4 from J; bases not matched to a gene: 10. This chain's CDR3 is CSATGVSAYEQYF. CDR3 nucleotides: TGCAGCGCCACAGGGGTTAGCGCTTACGAGCAGTACTTC.

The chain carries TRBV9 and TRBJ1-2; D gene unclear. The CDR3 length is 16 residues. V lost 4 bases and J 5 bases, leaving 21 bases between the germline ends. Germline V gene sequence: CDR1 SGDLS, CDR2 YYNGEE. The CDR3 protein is CASSLAPFAVGYGYTF. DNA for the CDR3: TGTGCCAGCAGCCTAGCCCCATTCGCAGTCGGATATGGCTACACCTTC. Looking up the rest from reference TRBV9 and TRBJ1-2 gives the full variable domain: DSGVTQTPKHLITATGQRVTLRCSPRSGDLSVYWYQQSLDQGLQFLIQYYNGEERAKGNILERFSAQQFPDLHSELNLSSLELGDSALYFCASSLAPFAVGYGYTFGSGTRLTVV.

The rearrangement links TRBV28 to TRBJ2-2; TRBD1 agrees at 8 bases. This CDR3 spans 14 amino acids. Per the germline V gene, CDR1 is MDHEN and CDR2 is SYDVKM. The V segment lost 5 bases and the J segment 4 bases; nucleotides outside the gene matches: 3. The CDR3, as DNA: TGTGCCAGCAGTCCCGGACAGGGCACCGGGGAGCTGTTTTTT. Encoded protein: CASSPGQGTGELFF.

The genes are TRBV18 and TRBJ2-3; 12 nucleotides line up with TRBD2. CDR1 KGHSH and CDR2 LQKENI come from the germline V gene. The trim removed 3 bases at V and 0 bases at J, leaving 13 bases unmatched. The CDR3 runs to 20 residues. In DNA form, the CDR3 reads TGTGCCAGCTCACCTCCGGGACTAGCGGGTGGAAGTTCTAGCACAGATACGCAGTATTTT. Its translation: CASSPPGLAGGSSSTDTQYF.

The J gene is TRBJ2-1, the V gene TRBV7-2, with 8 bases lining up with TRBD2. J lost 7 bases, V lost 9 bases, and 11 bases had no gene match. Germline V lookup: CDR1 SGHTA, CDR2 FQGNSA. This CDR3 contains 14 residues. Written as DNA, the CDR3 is TGTGCCAGTATAAGCGGGAGACGCGGGAATGAGCAGTTCTTC. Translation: CASISGRRGNEQFF.

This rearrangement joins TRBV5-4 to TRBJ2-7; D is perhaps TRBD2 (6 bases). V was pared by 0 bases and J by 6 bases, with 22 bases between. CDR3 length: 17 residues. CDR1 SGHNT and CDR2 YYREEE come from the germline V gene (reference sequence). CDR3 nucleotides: TGTGCCAGCAGCTTGGCCAGTGGTCCGACTAGGCGGCGCGAGCAGTACTTC. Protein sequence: CASSLASGPTRRREQYF.

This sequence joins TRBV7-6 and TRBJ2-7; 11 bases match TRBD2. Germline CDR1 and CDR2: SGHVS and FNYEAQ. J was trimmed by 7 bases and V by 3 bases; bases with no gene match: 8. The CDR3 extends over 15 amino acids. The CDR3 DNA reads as TGTGCCAGCAGCTTTACACTAGCGGGAGTTGAGGAGCAGTACTTC. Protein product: CASSFTLAGVEEQYF.

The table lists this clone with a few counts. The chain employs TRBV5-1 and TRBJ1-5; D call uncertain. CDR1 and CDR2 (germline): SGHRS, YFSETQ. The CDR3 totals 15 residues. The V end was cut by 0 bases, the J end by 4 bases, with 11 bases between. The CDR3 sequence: CASSLGQEGNQPQHF. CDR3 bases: TGCGCCAGCAGCTTGGGGCAGGAAGGGAATCAGCCCCAGCATTTT.

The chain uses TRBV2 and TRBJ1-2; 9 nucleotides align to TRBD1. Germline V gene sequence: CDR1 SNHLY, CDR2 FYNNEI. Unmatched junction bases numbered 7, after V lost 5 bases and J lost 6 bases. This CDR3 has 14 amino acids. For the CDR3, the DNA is TGTGCCAGCAGTAAACGACAGGGGGAGGATGGCTACACCTTC. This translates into CASSKRQGEDGYTF. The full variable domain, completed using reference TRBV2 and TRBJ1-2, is EPEVTQTPSHQVTQMGQEVILRCVPISNHLYFYWYRQILGQKVEFLVSFYNNEISEKSEIFDDQFSVERPDGSNFTLKIRSTKLEDSAMYFCASSKRQGEDGYTFGSGTRLTVV.

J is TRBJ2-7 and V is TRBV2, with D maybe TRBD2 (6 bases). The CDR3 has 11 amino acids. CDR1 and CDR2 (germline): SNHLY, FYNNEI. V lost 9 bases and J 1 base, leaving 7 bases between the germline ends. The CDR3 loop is CASGTSYEQYF. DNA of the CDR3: TGTGCCAGTGGGACTTCCTACGAGCAGTACTTC.

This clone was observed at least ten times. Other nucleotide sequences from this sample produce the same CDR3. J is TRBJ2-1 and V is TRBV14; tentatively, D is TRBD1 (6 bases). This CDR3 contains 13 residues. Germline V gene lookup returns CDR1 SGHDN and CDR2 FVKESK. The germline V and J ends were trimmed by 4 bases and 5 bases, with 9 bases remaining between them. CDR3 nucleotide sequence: TGTGCCAGCAGCCTCCGGACAGACAATGAGCAGTTCTTC. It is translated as CASSLRTDNEQFF.

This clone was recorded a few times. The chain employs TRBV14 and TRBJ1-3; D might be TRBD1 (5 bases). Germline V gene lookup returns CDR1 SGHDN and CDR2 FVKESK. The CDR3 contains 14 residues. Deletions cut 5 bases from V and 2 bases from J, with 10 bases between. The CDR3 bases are TGTGCCAGCAGCATGACGACAGCTGGAAACACCATATATTTT. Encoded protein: CASSMTTAGNTIYF.

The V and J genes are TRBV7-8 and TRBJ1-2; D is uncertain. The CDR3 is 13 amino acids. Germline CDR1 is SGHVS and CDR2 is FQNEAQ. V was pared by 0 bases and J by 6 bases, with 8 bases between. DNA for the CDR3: TGTGCCAGCAGCTTAGCGCTTACGGATGGCTACACCTTC. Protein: CASSLALTDGYTF.